This entry lists 6 T cell receptor beta chains sequenced from one sample in a study of shared clonotypes between healthy human individuals. Generated by immunoSEQ multiplex PCR, the TCRdb table keeps only in-frame clones and is missing some. The repertoire holds roughly 810,000 clones, with about 96% as singletons. Naive CD8 populations comprised CD45RO-negative cells positively selected for CCR7, excluding terminally differentiated effector memory CD45RA+ cells. What was sequenced was naive CD8+ T cells sorted from blood. All receptors come from a man aged 25-40 years in good health.

This clone occurred once. The chain combines TRBV21-1 with TRBJ2-5; TRBD2, the D gene given by the table, was not confirmed from the DNA. TRBV21-1 is deemed a pseudogene. The CDR3 has 19 residues. The DNA for the CDR3 is TGTGCCAGCAGCAAAGGGCCCTGTCCTCCCCTAGCGGGAGTGGAGACCCAGTACTTC. Protein: CASSKGPCPPLAGVETQYF.

The chain carries TRBV7-9 and TRBJ2-7, with 9 bases matching TRBD2. The CDR3 loop spans 16 amino acids. The V gene end was trimmed by 4 bases and the J gene end by 6 bases; junction bases not matched to a gene: 13. Germline V gene sequence: CDR1 SEHNR, CDR2 FQNEAQ (reference sequence). In DNA form, the CDR3 reads TGTGCCAGCAGCTCTATTTTAGCGGGAGAAGGTTTCGAGCAGTACTTC. Translating gives CASSSILAGEGFEQYF.

This clone is a singleton in its sample. This chain joins TRBV9 and TRBJ2-1; D not resolved. CDR3 length: 13 residues. Deletions cut 3 bases from V and 8 bases from J, with 12 bases between. CDR1 is SGDLS, CDR2 YYNGEE, per germline. As DNA, the CDR3 is TGTGCCAGCAGCGAAGGGATATTCGATGAGCAGTTCTTC. Amino acids: CASSEGIFDEQFF.

The chain combines TRBV15 with TRBJ1-5; D is uncertain. Germline V gene data show CDR1 as LNHNV and CDR2 as YYDKDF (reference sequence). V was shortened by 1 base and J by 3 bases, with 25 bases between the two germline ends. The CDR3 runs 20 residues. CDR3 DNA: TGTGCCACCAGCAGAGGTGTCATCGAGACTGGGGAGGGAGACAATCAGCCCCAGCATTTT. Protein product: CATSRGVIETGEGDNQPQHF.

With respect to this clone: Germline is not matched at one junction end, which may reflect a read error. The chain uses TRBV7-9 and TRBJ2-7; tentative D call: TRBD1 (5 bases). The length of the CDR3 is 13 residues. The V gene's germline CDR1 is SEHNR and CDR2 FQNEAQ (reference sequence). The CDR3 here is CASSFSGFYEQYF. The CDR3 DNA reads TGCGCCAGCAGCTTTTCAGGGTTTTACGAGCAGTACTTC.

The V gene is TRBV9, the J gene TRBJ2-2; TRBD1 matches 12 bases. V was pared by 2 bases and J by 6 bases, with 5 bases of the junction left unmatched. Germline loops: CDR1 SGDLS, CDR2 YYNGEE. The CDR3 covers 16 residues. The CDR3 loop reads CASSVGQGARAGELFF. In nucleotides, the CDR3 is TGTGCCAGCAGCGTGGGACAGGGGGCGCGGGCCGGGGAGCTGTTTTTT.